This T cell receptor beta chain originates from a study of cytomegalovirus exposure and HLA in healthy donors. About the study: Counted in an early data release were 75 million to 85 million unique TCRs from HLA-typed donors.

On this clone itself: Antigen unknown.

Vbeta (60) and Jbeta (13) primers were used in the PCR. Sequencing used immunoSEQ multiplex PCR; TCRdb keeps in-frame clones, though not all of them. The profile shows 150,000 to 200,000 clones, roughly 70% of them singletons. Notes on the study in general: An analysis done earlier found most TCR beta V segments productive about 87% or about 30% of the time. Likely technical artifact: a cluster of highly shared sequence variants. Despite most TCR sequences being rare, some public TCRs occurred in many donors.

Material: PBMCs. The clonotype was recovered from a woman aged 45-65 years in good health and CMV-seropositive.

CDR3 amino acids: CASSSGGRGYEQYF. CDR3 bases: TGTGCCAGCAGCTCAGGTGGCAGGGGCTACGAGCAGTACTTC. V and J are TRBV11-1 and TRBJ2-5, with D maybe TRBD1 (6 bases). The tail of the sequence fits TRBJ2-7 better, so the J call may be wrong. This CDR3 comprises 14 residues. The germline gives CDR1 SGHAT, CDR2 FQDESV (reference sequence).